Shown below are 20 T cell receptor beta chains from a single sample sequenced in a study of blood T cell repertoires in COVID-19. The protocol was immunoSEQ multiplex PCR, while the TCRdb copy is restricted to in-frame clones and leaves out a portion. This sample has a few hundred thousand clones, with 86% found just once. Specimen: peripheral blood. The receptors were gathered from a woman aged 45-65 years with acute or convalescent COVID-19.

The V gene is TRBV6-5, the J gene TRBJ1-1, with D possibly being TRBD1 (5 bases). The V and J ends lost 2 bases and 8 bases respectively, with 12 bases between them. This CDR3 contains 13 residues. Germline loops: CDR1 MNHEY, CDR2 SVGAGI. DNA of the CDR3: TGTGCCAGCAGTTACGGGGCAGGGCTAGAAGCTTTCTTT. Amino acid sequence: CASSYGAGLEAFF.

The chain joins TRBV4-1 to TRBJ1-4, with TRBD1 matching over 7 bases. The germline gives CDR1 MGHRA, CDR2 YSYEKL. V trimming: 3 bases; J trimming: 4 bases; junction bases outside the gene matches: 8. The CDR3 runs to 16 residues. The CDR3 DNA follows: TGCGCCAGCAGCCAGAGTCCGGGACAGAGTAATGAAAAACTGTTTTTT. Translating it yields CASSQSPGQSNEKLFF.

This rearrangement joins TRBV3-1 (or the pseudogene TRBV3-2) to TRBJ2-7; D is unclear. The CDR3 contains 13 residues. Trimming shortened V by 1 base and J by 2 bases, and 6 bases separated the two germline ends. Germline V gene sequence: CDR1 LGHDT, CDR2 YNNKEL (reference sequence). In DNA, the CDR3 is TGTGCCAGCAGCCAAGTTCGAGCCTACGAGCAGTACTTC. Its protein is CASSQVRAYEQYF.

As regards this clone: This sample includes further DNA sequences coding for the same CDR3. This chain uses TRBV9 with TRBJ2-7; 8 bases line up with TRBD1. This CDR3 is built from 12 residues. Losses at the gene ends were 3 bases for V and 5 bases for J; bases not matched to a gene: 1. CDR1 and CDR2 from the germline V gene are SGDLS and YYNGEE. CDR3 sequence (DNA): TGTGCCAGCAGCGCGGACAGGGACGAGCAGTACTTC. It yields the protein CASSADRDEQYF.

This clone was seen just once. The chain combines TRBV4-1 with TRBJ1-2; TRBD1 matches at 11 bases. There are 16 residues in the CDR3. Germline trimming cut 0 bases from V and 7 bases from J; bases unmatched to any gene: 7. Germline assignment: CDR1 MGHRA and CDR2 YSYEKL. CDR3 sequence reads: CASSQDAGQGGIGYTF. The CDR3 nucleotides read TGCGCCAGCAGCCAAGATGCGGGACAGGGGGGAATTGGCTACACCTTC.

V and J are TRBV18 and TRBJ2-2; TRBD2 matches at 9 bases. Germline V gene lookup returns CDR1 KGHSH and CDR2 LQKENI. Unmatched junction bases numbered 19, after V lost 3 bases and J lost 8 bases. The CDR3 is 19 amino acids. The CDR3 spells CASSPFPGLTSGTAGELFF. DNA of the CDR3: TGTGCCAGCTCACCTTTCCCGGGGCTGACTAGCGGTACGGCGGGGGAGCTGTTTTTT.

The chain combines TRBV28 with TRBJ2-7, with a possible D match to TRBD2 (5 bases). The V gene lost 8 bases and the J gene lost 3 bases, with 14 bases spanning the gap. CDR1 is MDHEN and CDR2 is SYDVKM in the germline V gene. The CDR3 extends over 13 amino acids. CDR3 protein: CASWRAPDYEQYF. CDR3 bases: TGTGCCAGCTGGCGGGCACCCGACTACGAGCAGTACTTC.

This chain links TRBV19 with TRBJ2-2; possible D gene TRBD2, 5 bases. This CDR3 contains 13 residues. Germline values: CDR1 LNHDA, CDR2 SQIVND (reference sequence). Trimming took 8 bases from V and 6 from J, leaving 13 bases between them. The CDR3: CASRWLAAGELFF. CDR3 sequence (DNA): TGTGCCAGTCGGTGGCTAGCCGCCGGGGAGCTGTTTTTT.

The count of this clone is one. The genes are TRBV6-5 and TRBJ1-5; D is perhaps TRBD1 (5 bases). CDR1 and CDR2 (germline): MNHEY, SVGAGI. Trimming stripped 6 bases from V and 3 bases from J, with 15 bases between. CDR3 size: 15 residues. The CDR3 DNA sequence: TGTGCCAGCAGACTTGACAGTAGTAACAATCAGCCCCAGCATTTT. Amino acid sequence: CASRLDSSNNQPQHF.

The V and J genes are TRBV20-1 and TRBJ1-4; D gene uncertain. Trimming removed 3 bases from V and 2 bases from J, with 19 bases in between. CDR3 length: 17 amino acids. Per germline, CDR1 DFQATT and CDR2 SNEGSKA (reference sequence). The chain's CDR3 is CSASKVAAAATNEKLFF. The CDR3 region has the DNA TGCAGTGCTAGTAAGGTGGCCGCGGCGGCCACTAATGAAAAACTGTTTTTT.

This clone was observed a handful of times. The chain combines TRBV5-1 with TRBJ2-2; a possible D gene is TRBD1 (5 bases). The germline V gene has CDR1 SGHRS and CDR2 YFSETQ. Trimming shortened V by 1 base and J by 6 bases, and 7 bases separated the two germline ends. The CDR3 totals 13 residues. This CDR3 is CASSLQGPGELFF. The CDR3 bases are TGCGCCAGCAGCTTGCAGGGCCCCGGGGAGCTGTTTTTT.

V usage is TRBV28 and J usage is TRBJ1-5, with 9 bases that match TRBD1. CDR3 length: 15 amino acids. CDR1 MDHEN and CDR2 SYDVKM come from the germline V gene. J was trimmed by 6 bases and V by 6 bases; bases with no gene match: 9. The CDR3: CASSLEPGQGQPQHF. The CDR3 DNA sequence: TGTGCCAGCAGCCTCGAGCCGGGACAGGGTCAGCCCCAGCATTTT.

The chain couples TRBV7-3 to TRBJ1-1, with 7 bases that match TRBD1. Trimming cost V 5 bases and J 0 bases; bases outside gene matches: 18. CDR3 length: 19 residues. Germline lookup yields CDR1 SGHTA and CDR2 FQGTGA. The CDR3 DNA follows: TGTGCCAGCAGCCGATTTGACCTCCGAGCGACAGGGTTGAACACTGAAGCTTTCTTT. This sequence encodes CASSRFDLRATGLNTEAFF.

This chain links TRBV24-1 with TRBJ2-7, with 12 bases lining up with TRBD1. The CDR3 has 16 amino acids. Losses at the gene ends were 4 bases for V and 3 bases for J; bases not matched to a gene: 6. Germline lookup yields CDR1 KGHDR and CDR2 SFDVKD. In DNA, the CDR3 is TGTGCCACCAGTGAAGCCGGGACAGGGGGCGGCTACGAGCAGTACTTC. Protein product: CATSEAGTGGGYEQYF.

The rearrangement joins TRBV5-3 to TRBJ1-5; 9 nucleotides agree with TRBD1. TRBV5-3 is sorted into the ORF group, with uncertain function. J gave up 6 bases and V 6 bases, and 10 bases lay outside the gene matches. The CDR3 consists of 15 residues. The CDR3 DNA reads TGTGCCAGAACCCACAGGGGGCGAGTGGTTCAGCCCCAGCATTTT. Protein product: CARTHRGRVVQPQHF.

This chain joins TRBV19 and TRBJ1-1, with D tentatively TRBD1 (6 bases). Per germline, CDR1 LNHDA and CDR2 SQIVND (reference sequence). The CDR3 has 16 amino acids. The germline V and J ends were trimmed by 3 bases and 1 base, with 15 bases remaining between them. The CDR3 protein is CASSIPGHRPNTEAFF. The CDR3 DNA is TGTGCCAGTAGTATTCCGGGACACCGACCGAACACTGAAGCTTTCTTT.

The CDR3 nucleotides are TGCGCCAGCAGCCAACCTGGGACACTAGCCAAAAACATTCAGTACTTC. This translates into CASSQPGTLAKNIQYF. This rearrangement joins TRBV4-1 to TRBJ2-4, with D perhaps TRBD1 (6 bases). Between the trimmed V and J ends, which lost 2 bases and 0 bases, there was a span of 11 bases. The CDR3 runs to 16 residues. The germline V gene encodes CDR1 MGHRA and CDR2 YSYEKL.

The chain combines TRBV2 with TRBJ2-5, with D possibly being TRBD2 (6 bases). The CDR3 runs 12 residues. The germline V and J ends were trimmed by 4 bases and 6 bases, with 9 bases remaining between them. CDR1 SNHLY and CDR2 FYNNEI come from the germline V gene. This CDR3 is CASSGGVKTQYF. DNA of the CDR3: TGTGCCAGCAGTGGGGGGGTGAAGACCCAGTACTTC.

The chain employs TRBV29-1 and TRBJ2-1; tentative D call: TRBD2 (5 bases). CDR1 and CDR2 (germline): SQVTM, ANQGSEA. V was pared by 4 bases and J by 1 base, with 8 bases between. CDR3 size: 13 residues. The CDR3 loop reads CSVGSDSYNEQFF. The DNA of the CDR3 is TGCAGCGTTGGTAGCGATTCCTACAATGAGCAGTTCTTC.

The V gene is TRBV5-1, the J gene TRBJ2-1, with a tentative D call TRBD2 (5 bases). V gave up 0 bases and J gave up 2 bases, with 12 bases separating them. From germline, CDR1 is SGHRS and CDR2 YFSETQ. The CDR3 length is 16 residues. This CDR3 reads CASSLAASIAYNEQFF. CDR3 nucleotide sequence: TGCGCCAGCAGCTTGGCTGCTAGCATTGCCTACAATGAGCAGTTCTTC.